The clone carrying this T cell receptor (beta chain) showed up just once. The length of the CDR3 is 15 residues. Germline V gene sequence: CDR1 SGHVS, CDR2 FQNEAQ. V was trimmed by 0 bases and J by 2 bases, leaving 10 bases between them. Generated by immunoSEQ multiplex PCR, the TCRdb table keeps only in-frame clones and is missing some. The repertoire holds roughly 61,000 clones, with around 97% as singletons. The sample is drawn from a study of technical replicates of blood from several donors. The material sequenced was T cells isolated from PBMCs. This chain joins TRBV7-8 and TRBJ2-5; TRBD2 might be the D (5 bases). The receptor was isolated from a human donor in good health. CDR3 nucleotide sequence: TGTGCCAGCAGCTTAGCAACTAGGAGTCAAGAGACCCAGTACTTC. Translated: CASSLATRSQETQYF.